A selection of T cell receptor beta chains follows, all from one sample in a study of blood T cell repertoires in COVID-19. The protocol was immunoSEQ multiplex PCR, while the TCRdb copy is restricted to in-frame clones and leaves out a portion. This sample has 300,000 to 350,000 clones, with around 90% found just once. The material sequenced was peripheral blood. All receptors come from a man aged 18 to 30 with active or convalescent COVID-19. CDR3s include the opening cysteine and the closing phenylalanine or tryptophan. Fields, in order: D gene, clone size, J gene, V gene, CDR3 DNA, CDR3 protein. The D gene is left open where the match is weak. Expanded clones are given a class, and other clones once, few, many or no size at all.

D: NA
size: NA
J: TRBJ2-3
V: TRBV11-2
DNA: TGTGCCAGCAGCCCAGAGACTTTCGTGGGTAGCACAGATACGCAGTATTTT
CDR3: CASSPETFVGSTDTQYF

D: TRBD2
size: NA
J: TRBJ2-3
V: TRBV9
DNA: TGTGCCAGCAGCGTAGAAGGGACTAGCGGGATCGGGATAGATACGCAGTATTTT
CDR3: CASSVEGTSGIGIDTQYF

D: NA
size: NA
J: TRBJ1-2
V: TRBV11-2
DNA: TGTGCCAGCAGCCGCCATGGACAGCCCTCTACCTATGGCTACACCTTC
CDR3: CASSRHGQPSTYGYTF

D: NA
size: NA
J: TRBJ1-1
V: TRBV12-3/TRBV12-4
DNA: TGTGCCAGCGAGCGGGGTGACACTGAAGCTTTCTTT
CDR3: CASERGDTEAFF

D: NA
size: NA
J: TRBJ1-6
V: TRBV27
DNA: TGTGCCAGCAGTTCCAGGGACTCAAGTTGGAATTCACCCCTCCACTTT
CDR3: CASSSRDSSWNSPLHF

D: TRBD1
size: NA
J: TRBJ2-7
V: TRBV19
DNA: TGTGCCAGTAGTATCCGGGGACAGGACAGCTCCTACGAGCAGTACTTC
CDR3: CASSIRGQDSSYEQYF

D: NA
size: NA
J: TRBJ1-5
V: TRBV28
DNA: TGTGCCACCCGGGACAACCAGCCCCAGCATTTT
CDR3: CATRDNQPQHF

D: TRBD2
size: NA
J: TRBJ2-1
V: TRBV9
DNA: TGTGCCAGCAGCGTCGGGACTAGCGCGGGGGATGAGCAGTTCTTC
CDR3: CASSVGTSAGDEQFF

D: NA
size: NA
J: TRBJ1-1
V: TRBV10-2
DNA: TGCGCCAGCAGTGACATGAACACTGAAGCTTTCTTT
CDR3: CASSDMNTEAFF

D: NA
size: NA
J: TRBJ2-6
V: TRBV9
DNA: TGTGCCAGCAGCCCTAGATCTGGGGCCAACGTCCTGACTTTC
CDR3: CASSPRSGANVLTF

D: NA
size: NA
J: TRBJ2-7
V: TRBV7-9
DNA: TGTGCCACTCAGGGAGGGACAACCTACGAGCAGTACTTC
CDR3: CATQGGTTYEQYF

D: TRBD1
size: NA
J: TRBJ1-2
V: TRBV4-2
DNA: TGTGCCAGCAGCCAAGAGAACAGGGGGCTTTATGGCTACACCTTC
CDR3: CASSQENRGLYGYTF

D: NA
size: NA
J: TRBJ2-2
V: TRBV3-1/TRBV3-2
DNA: TGTGCCAGCAGCCGCCAGACGAACACCGGGGAGCTGTTTTTT
CDR3: CASSRQTNTGELFF

D: TRBD1
size: NA
J: TRBJ1-2
V: TRBV15
DNA: TGTGCCACCAGGCGGGACAGGGCCACTAACTATGGCTACACCTTC
CDR3: CATRRDRATNYGYTF

D: NA
size: NA
J: TRBJ1-5
V: TRBV2
DNA: TGTGCCAGCAGTGTTGAGGGACTTCAGCCCCAGCATTTT
CDR3: CASSVEGLQPQHF

D: NA
size: NA
J: TRBJ1-2
V: TRBV28
DNA: TGTGCCAGCAGCTCTCAGGGCCGCTATGGCTACACCTTC
CDR3: CASSSQGRYGYTF

D: NA
size: NA
J: TRBJ2-1
V: TRBV10-3
DNA: TGTGCCATCAGTAACGGACCCGGGGATATAGCTGAGCAGTTCTTC
CDR3: CAISNGPGDIAEQFF

D: NA
size: NA
J: TRBJ1-1
V: TRBV6-5
DNA: TGTGCCGCCGGGACACTCCTCACTGAAGCTTTCTTT
CDR3: CAAGTLLTEAFF

D: TRBD1
size: NA
J: TRBJ1-6
V: TRBV5-8
DNA: TGTGCCAGCAGCCGGGACAGGGGTAATTCACCCCTCCACTTT
CDR3: CASSRDRGNSPLHF

D: NA
size: NA
J: TRBJ2-1
V: TRBV27
DNA: TGTGCCAGCAGTCCCCTCCTCCTACTGGATGAGCAGTTCTTC
CDR3: CASSPLLLLDEQFF

D: TRBD1
size: NA
J: TRBJ1-5
V: TRBV4-1
DNA: TGCGCCAGCAGCCCGGACAGGGGAGGACAGCCCCAGCATTTT
CDR3: CASSPDRGGQPQHF

D: NA
size: NA
J: TRBJ2-2
V: TRBV9
DNA: TGTGCCAGCAGCGTATGGGGGGCGAACACCGGGGAGCTGTTTTTT
CDR3: CASSVWGANTGELFF

D: NA
size: NA
J: TRBJ1-2
V: TRBV27
DNA: TGTGCCAGCAGTCCTCATGAAGGGGATTTTGGGGGCTACACCTTC
CDR3: CASSPHEGDFGGYTF

D: TRBD1
size: NA
J: TRBJ2-7
V: TRBV5-5
DNA: TGTGCCAGCAGCCTGACAGGGAACGAGCAGTACTTC
CDR3: CASSLTGNEQYF

D: NA
size: NA
J: TRBJ1-6
V: TRBV15
DNA: TGTGCCACCAGCTTACGGACAGATCGAAGTTCACCCCTCCACTTT
CDR3: CATSLRTDRSSPLHF

D: NA
size: NA
J: TRBJ2-1
V: TRBV10-3
DNA: TGTGCCATCAGTGAGCCGAGCGGACGCTACAATGAGCAGTTCTTC
CDR3: CAISEPSGRYNEQFF

D: TRBD2
size: NA
J: TRBJ2-7
V: TRBV19
DNA: TGTGCCAGTAGTATAAACAGCGGGAGCTACGAGCAGTACTTC
CDR3: CASSINSGSYEQYF

D: NA
size: NA
J: TRBJ2-2
V: TRBV7-6
DNA: TGTGCCAGCAGCCCTAGACAGGAGAACACCGGGGAGCTGTTTTTT
CDR3: CASSPRQENTGELFF

D: TRBD1
size: NA
J: TRBJ2-7
V: TRBV19
DNA: TGTGCCAGTAGTCAGGGGGCCTACGAGCAGTACTTC
CDR3: CASSQGAYEQYF

D: NA
size: NA
J: TRBJ1-5
V: TRBV6-5
DNA: TGTGCCAGCAGCCATGGGGGGGACCAGCATTTT
CDR3: CASSHGGDQHF

D: NA
size: NA
J: TRBJ2-7
V: TRBV5-8
DNA: TGTGCCAGCAGCTTTAGGGGTTTCAACGAGCAGTACTTC
CDR3: CASSFRGFNEQYF

D: TRBD1
size: NA
J: TRBJ1-2
V: TRBV27
DNA: TGTGCCAGCAGTTTATCAAACAGGGGGCTTAACTCTTACTATGGCTACACCTTC
CDR3: CASSLSNRGLNSYYGYTF

D: NA
size: few
J: TRBJ1-4
V: TRBV14
DNA: TGTGCCAGCAGCCCAAGATTAGCAACTAATGAAAAACTGTTTTTT
CDR3: CASSPRLATNEKLFF

D: TRBD1
size: NA
J: TRBJ2-1
V: TRBV7-8
DNA: TGTGCCAGCAGCTTATGGGACAGGGGAGGACGGCAGTTCTTC
CDR3: CASSLWDRGGRQFF

D: TRBD1
size: NA
J: TRBJ1-2
V: TRBV6-4
DNA: TGTGCCAGCAGTGGAAGACAGGGGGACGGCTACACCTTC
CDR3: CASSGRQGDGYTF

D: TRBD2
size: NA
J: TRBJ2-3
V: TRBV3-1/TRBV3-2
DNA: TGTGCCAGCAGCTCTAGCGGGAGGGGAGATACGCAGTATTTT
CDR3: CASSSSGRGDTQYF

D: NA
size: once
J: TRBJ2-3
V: TRBV6-2/TRBV6-3
DNA: TGTGCCAGCAGTTACTCGAAGCTTGCCCTTTCTAGCACAGATACGCAGTATTTT
CDR3: CASSYSKLALSSTDTQYF

D: NA
size: NA
J: TRBJ1-1
V: TRBV5-6
DNA: TGTGCCAGCAGCTCCACAGGTTATGAAATGAACACTGAAGCTTTCTTT
CDR3: CASSSTGYEMNTEAFF

D: TRBD2
size: NA
J: TRBJ2-2
V: TRBV2
DNA: TGTGCCAGCATAGCGGGGGTTTACACCGGGGAGCTGTTTTTT
CDR3: CASIAGVYTGELFF

D: NA
size: NA
J: TRBJ2-7
V: TRBV4-1
DNA: TGCGCCAGCAGCCAGGCCCCACGTGGGAGAGGCGAGCAGTACTTC
CDR3: CASSQAPRGRGEQYF

D: NA
size: NA
J: TRBJ1-6
V: TRBV7-2
DNA: TGTGCCAGCAGCCCACAGAGCTCCTATAATTCACCCCTCCACTTT
CDR3: CASSPQSSYNSPLHF